These 14 T cell receptor beta chains were all obtained from the same sample, sequenced in a study of PD-L1 blockade in urothelial cancer. Data came from immunoSEQ multiplex PCR; TCRdb stores just in-frame clones and leaves some out. The table lists tens of thousands of clones, around 84% of them singletons. The sample here was PBMCs, taken around atezolizumab (anti-PD-L1) treatment. Receptors were obtained from a man aged 65-85 years with urothelial cancer.

As concerns this clone: Different DNA sequences within this sample yield the same CDR3. The chain carries TRBV19 and TRBJ2-7, with D possibly being TRBD1 (6 bases). Trimming cost V 6 bases and J 3 bases, with 12 bases left between them. The CDR3 covers 13 residues. In germline, CDR1 is LNHDA, CDR2 SQIVND (reference sequence). This CDR3 is CASSVDRYYEQYF. CDR3 nucleotides: TGTGCCAGTAGCGTGGACAGATACTACGAGCAGTACTTC.

The chain links TRBV7-3 to TRBJ2-3; 7 bases map to TRBD2. The germline V gene has CDR1 SGHTA and CDR2 FQGTGA. The CDR3 totals 15 residues. V was clipped by 2 bases and J by 6 bases; unmatched bases: 8. The CDR3 is CASSLYGRIGDTQYF. The CDR3 DNA follows: TGTGCCAGCAGCTTATACGGGAGGATTGGGGATACGCAGTATTTT. Filled out from reference TRBV7-3 and TRBJ2-3, the complete variable domain reads GAGVSQTPSNKVTEKGKYVELRCDPISGHTALYWYRQSLGQGPEFLIYFQGTGAADDSGLPNDRFFAVRPEGSVSTLKIQRTERGDSAVYLCASSLYGRIGDTQYFGPGTRLTVL.

The V call is TRBV6-7, the J call TRBJ2-5; D is ambiguous. TRBV6-7 is an ORF, and what it does is uncertain. V was pared by 7 bases and J by 8 bases, with 11 bases between. This CDR3 region has 11 residues. Here the CDR3 DNA reads TGTGCCAGCACCCGCGGCGGAACCCAGTACTTC. This sequence encodes CASTRGGTQYF.

The J gene is TRBJ1-1, the V gene TRBV27; 8 bases match TRBD1. The CDR3 runs to 18 residues. J was trimmed by 7 bases and V by 6 bases; bases with no gene match: 22. The germline V gene encodes CDR1 MNHEY and CDR2 SMNVEV (reference sequence). The CDR3 region has the DNA TGTGCCAGCAGATCTCTTTTGTACCTGCGACAGGGGCCACATGAAGCTTTCTTT. This codes for CASRSLLYLRQGPHEAFF.

The chain joins TRBV20-1 to TRBJ2-7; D uncertain. CDR3 length: 11 residues. V lost 5 bases and J lost 3, with 8 bases in between. The germline gives CDR1 DFQATT, CDR2 SNEGSKA (reference sequence). The CDR3 region is CSAYQNYEQYF. DNA for the CDR3: TGCAGTGCTTACCAGAACTACGAGCAGTACTTC.

This clone showed up just a few times. The chain is built from TRBV20-1 and TRBJ1-1, with a tentative D call TRBD1 (6 bases). Trimming removed 6 bases from V and 11 bases from J, with 16 bases in between. This CDR3 has 11 residues. Germline values: CDR1 DFQATT, CDR2 SNEGSKA (reference sequence). The CDR3 is CSAGEGVTAFF. CDR3 bases: TGCAGTGCCGGGGAGGGGGTCACGGCTTTCTTT.

This chain joins TRBV6-5 and TRBJ2-6; perhaps TRBD1 as D (5 bases). The CDR3 sequence is 15 residues long. V lost 4 bases and J 0 bases, leaving 7 bases between the germline ends. CDR1 is MNHEY, CDR2 SVGAGI, per germline. For the CDR3, the DNA is TGTGCCAGCAGTTCCAGGGCCTCTGGGGCCAACGTCCTGACTTTC. Translation: CASSSRASGANVLTF.

This chain uses TRBV9 with TRBJ2-5, with 8 bases aligning to TRBD2. Germline CDR1 reads SGDLS; CDR2 reads YYNGEE. V lost 2 bases, J lost 5 bases, and 8 bases stayed unmatched. This CDR3 is built from 15 residues. In DNA, the CDR3 is TGTGCCAGCAGCGTCAATAGCGGGACCGTGGAGACCCAGTACTTC. This sequence encodes CASSVNSGTVETQYF.

The genes are TRBV20-1 and TRBJ1-2; possible D gene TRBD1, 6 bases. Germline V lookup: CDR1 DFQATT, CDR2 SNEGSKA (reference sequence). This CDR3 region has 10 residues. V dropped 6 bases and J dropped 5 bases, with 7 bases sitting between them. The CDR3 is CSARGYGYTF. DNA for the CDR3: TGCAGTGCAAGGGGGTATGGCTACACCTTC.

This clone was picked up a small number of times. The chain links TRBV19 to TRBJ2-1, with 8 bases lining up with TRBD2. The CDR3 runs 15 residues. Germline CDR1 LNHDA, CDR2 SQIVND (reference sequence). V lost 5 bases to trimming and J lost 9 bases; unmatched junction nucleotides: 12. CDR3 sequence: CASSLPLGLDSEQFF. CDR3 nucleotides: TGTGCCAGTAGTTTACCCCTGGGACTAGATAGTGAGCAGTTCTTC.

The V call is TRBV9, the J call TRBJ1-4; TRBD1 aligns across 10 bases. The V and J ends lost 3 bases and 8 bases, in that order; junction bases with no gene match: 16. The CDR3 has 18 amino acids. CDR1 is SGDLS and CDR2 is YYNGEE in the germline V gene. CDR3 coding DNA: TGTGCCAGCAGCGCAGGGGGGTTCCGTGGGACAGGGGTGGAAAAACTGTTTTTT. As protein: CASSAGGFRGTGVEKLFF.

This clone was found a few times. The J gene is TRBJ2-2, the V gene TRBV18; possible D gene TRBD2, 5 bases. CDR1 and CDR2 from the germline V gene are KGHSH and LQKENI. Trimming pared 3 bases from V and 6 bases from J, leaving 11 bases between. The CDR3 extends over 14 amino acids. For the CDR3, the DNA is TGTGCCAGCTCACCGGACTTTGGGGCCGGGGAGCTGTTTTTT. This encodes CASSPDFGAGELFF.

The chain couples TRBV5-1 to TRBJ2-1, with 10 bases that match TRBD2. This CDR3 has 16 amino acids. In germline, CDR1 is SGHRS, CDR2 YFSETQ. J gave up 5 bases and V 5 bases, and 10 bases lay outside the gene matches. CDR3: CASSSYLAGVNNEQFF. In DNA, the CDR3 is TGCGCCAGCAGTAGCTATCTAGCGGGAGTTAACAATGAGCAGTTCTTC. Complete variable domain (other parts from reference TRBV5-1 and TRBJ2-1): KAGVTQTPRYLIKTRGQQVTLSCSPISGHRSVSWYQQTPGQGLQFLFEYFSETQRNKGNFPGRFSGRQFSNSRSEMNVSTLELGDSALYLCASSSYLAGVNNEQFFGPGTRLTVL.

The chain combines TRBV27 with TRBJ2-7; D unclear. Germline V gives CDR1 MNHEY, CDR2 SMNVEV (reference sequence). Trimming took 5 bases from V and 5 from J, leaving 13 bases between them. The CDR3 extends over 13 amino acids. The chain's CDR3 is CASSPNSVHEQYF. CDR3 nucleotide sequence: TGTGCCAGCAGTCCAAATTCGGTCCACGAGCAGTACTTC.